This T cell receptor beta chain was identified in a study of blood T cell repertoires in COVID-19. Study summary: Nucleic acid was either cDNA or gDNA, and it came from T cells, B-cell-depleted T cells, or PBMCs.

Germline trimming cut 2 bases from V and 11 bases from J; bases unmatched to any gene: 7. CDR3 length: 13 residues. The germline V gene has CDR1 SNHLY and CDR2 FYNNEI. The repertoire was sequenced with immunoSEQ multiplex PCR; TCRdb's copy has only in-frame clones and lacks some. The data show about 280,000 clones, approximately 91% seen once. This sequence joins TRBV2 and TRBJ2-7; TRBD1 agrees at 9 bases. Sequences were obtained from peripheral blood. The TCR was taken from a woman aged 40 to 50 who had recovered from COVID-19. The CDR3 sequence is CASSETGQGQKYF. The CDR3 nucleotides are TGTGCCAGCAGTGAAACGGGACAGGGCCAGAAGTACTTC.